A selection of T cell receptor beta chains follows, all from one sample in a study of tumor and adjacent non-tumor tissue in lung cancer. One entry per CDR3 protein results from TCRdb running MiXCR on the multiplex PCR reads. The sample holds over 100,000 distinct CDR3 sequences, about 63% seen once. Sequenced input: distant non-tumor lung tissue. These receptors were obtained from a man in his sixties with non-small cell lung cancer. Both conserved end residues are part of each CDR3. Each record gives: CDR3 protein, CDR3 DNA, V gene, clone size, D gene, J gene. A D gene is named only where the DNA matches it firmly. A clone size is listed for some rows: how often the clone was seen (once, few, many), or a class if it is expanded.

CDR3: CASSYSGGLVGLEQYF
DNA: TGTGCCAGCAGTTACTCGGGGGGACTAGTGGGGTTAGAGCAGTACTTC
V: TRBV6-6
size: -
D: TRBD2
J: TRBJ2-7

CDR3: CASSPVQYSGAKTGELFF
DNA: TGTGCCAGCAGCCCCGTTCAGTATAGCGGGGCGAAGACCGGAGAGCTGTTTTTT
V: TRBV11-3
size: -
D: TRBD2
J: TRBJ2-2

CDR3: CASSTIGSEAFF
DNA: TGCGCCAGCAGTACGATAGGGTCTGAAGCTTTCTTT
V: TRBV6-2/TRBV6-3
size: -
D: -
J: TRBJ1-1

CDR3: CAIGGVLAQYF
DNA: TGTGCTATCGGAGGCGTTCTAGCCCAGTACTTC
V: TRBV12-3/TRBV12-4
size: -
D: -
J: TRBJ2-5

CDR3: CVSCYGEDSFYTYMQYF
DNA: TGTGTCAGCTGTTACGGGGAGGACAGTTTCTACACATATATGCAGTATTTT
V: TRBV6-6
size: -
D: -
J: TRBJ2-3

CDR3: CASSLVGELPYRGEQSF
DNA: TGTGCCAGCAGTTTAGTGGGGGAACTGCCTTACCGAGGAGAGCAGTCCTTC
V: TRBV11-2
size: -
D: -
J: TRBJ2-1

CDR3: CASSLGRGKNNTPLHF
DNA: TGTGCCAGCAGCTTAGGTAGAGGGAAGAACAATACACCCCTCCACTTT
V: TRBV7-9
size: -
D: -
J: TRBJ1-6

CDR3: CSARTGGETQYF
DNA: TGCAGTGCTAGAACGGGAGGGGAGACCCAGTACTTC
V: TRBV20-1
size: many
D: TRBD2
J: TRBJ2-5

CDR3: CASSLVWGAQYF
DNA: TGCGCCAGCAGCTTAGTATGGGGTGCGCAGTATTTT
V: TRBV7-9
size: -
D: -
J: TRBJ2-3

CDR3: CSVHCNTDTQYF
DNA: TGCAGTGTTCACTGTAACACAGATACGCAGTATTTT
V: TRBV20-1
size: few
D: -
J: TRBJ2-3

CDR3: CASSLGESVTQYF
DNA: TGCGCCAGCAGCCTGGGAGAGTCAGTTACGCAGTATTTT
V: TRBV5-1
size: few
D: -
J: TRBJ2-3

CDR3: CASSFGRTANTGELFF
DNA: TGTGCCAGCAGTTTTGGCCGGACAGCCAACACCGGGGAGCTGTTTTTT
V: TRBV12-3/TRBV12-4
size: many
D: -
J: TRBJ2-2

CDR3: CASSEIAGHGELFF
DNA: TGTGCCAGCAGCGAAATAGCGGGACACGGGGAGCTGTTTTTT
V: TRBV7-9
size: many
D: TRBD2
J: TRBJ2-2

CDR3: CASSMAGAGPGNEQFF
DNA: TGCGCCAGCAGCATGGCCGGGGCAGGACCTGGGAATGAGCAGTTCTTC
V: TRBV5-1
size: -
D: -
J: TRBJ2-1

CDR3: CVSSLVRAGFQQYF
DNA: TGTGTCAGCAGCTTAGTGAGGGCGGGGTTCCAGCAGTACTTC
V: TRBV13
size: once
D: -
J: TRBJ2-7

CDR3: CASSYVSSNRVTEAFF
DNA: TGTGCCAGCAGTTACGTGAGCTCAAACAGGGTCACTGAAGCTTTCTTT
V: TRBV6-5
size: -
D: -
J: TRBJ1-1

CDR3: CASSLGGSGSHGQYF
DNA: TGTGCCAGCAGCCTCGGTGGTTCCGGCAGCCACGGGCAGTACTTC
V: TRBV4-2
size: -
D: -
J: TRBJ2-7

CDR3: CAISEVGYEQYF
DNA: TGCGCCATCAGTGAAGTGGGGTACGAGCAGTACTTC
V: TRBV10-3
size: -
D: -
J: TRBJ2-7

CDR3: CSVAFRGRGTDTQYF
DNA: TGCAGCGTCGCGTTCAGGGGGCGCGGCACAGATACGCAGTATTTT
V: TRBV29-1
size: many
D: TRBD1
J: TRBJ2-3

CDR3: CSTRDIWRGGYNEQFF
DNA: TGCAGTACTAGAGACATCTGGCGGGGGGGGTACAATGAGCAGTTCTTC
V: TRBV20-1
size: -
D: TRBD2
J: TRBJ2-1